This T cell receptor beta chain was identified in a study of CD8+ T cells in alopecia areata. Whole-study findings and limits: Among the top 100, expanded CD8+ clones, as well as scalp clonality, were significantly decreased by tofacitinib. Whether baseline CD8+ expansion is linked to response remains uncertain, given a single nonresponder.

This clone appeared a few times. What it recognizes is unknown. Described treatment: oral pan-JAK inhibitor, 5-10 mg twice daily. Alopecia areata patients provided lesional scalp punch biopsies and peripheral blood. This CDR3 has 14 amino acids. Germline V gene data show CDR1 as MNHNY and CDR2 as SVGAGI (reference sequence). V lost 7 bases and J 1 base, leaving 11 bases between the germline ends. Following extraction, RNA underwent reverse transcription to cDNA, which served as the sequencing template. TCRdb's table, derived via immunoSEQ multiplex PCR, lists solely in-frame clones and lacks some. Counted here are over 150,000 clones, less than 70% occurring once; the ten biggest clones make up over 12%.

This TCR derives from a human donor with alopecia areata. The sequences come from CD4+ T cells sorted from blood, collected at week 24, from a patient treated with tofacitinib. The chain is built from TRBV6-6 and TRBJ1-5, with D possibly TRBD1 on 5 matching bases. For the CDR3, the DNA is TGTGCCAGCAAAGGGGACCGAAGCAATCAGCCCCAGCATTTT. This codes for CASKGDRSNQPQHF.